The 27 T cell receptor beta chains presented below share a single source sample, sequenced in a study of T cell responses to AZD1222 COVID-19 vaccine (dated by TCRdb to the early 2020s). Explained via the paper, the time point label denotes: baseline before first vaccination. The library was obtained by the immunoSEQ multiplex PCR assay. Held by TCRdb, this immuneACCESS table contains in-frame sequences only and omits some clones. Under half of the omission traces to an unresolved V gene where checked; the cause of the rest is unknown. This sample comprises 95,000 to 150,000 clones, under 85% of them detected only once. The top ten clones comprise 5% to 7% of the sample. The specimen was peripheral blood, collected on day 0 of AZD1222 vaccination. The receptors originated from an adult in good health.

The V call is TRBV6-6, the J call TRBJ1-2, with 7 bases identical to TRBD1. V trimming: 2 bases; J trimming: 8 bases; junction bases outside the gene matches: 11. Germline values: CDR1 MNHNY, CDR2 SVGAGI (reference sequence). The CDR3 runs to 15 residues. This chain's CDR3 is CASSYGTATLGGYTF. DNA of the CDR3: TGTGCCAGCAGTTACGGGACAGCGACCCTCGGCGGCTACACCTTC.

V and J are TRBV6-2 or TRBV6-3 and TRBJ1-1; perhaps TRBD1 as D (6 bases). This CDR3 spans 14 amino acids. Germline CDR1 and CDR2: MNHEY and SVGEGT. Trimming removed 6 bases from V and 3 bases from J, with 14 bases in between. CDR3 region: CASSTDSYYTEAFF. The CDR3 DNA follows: TGTGCCAGCAGCACGGACAGCTACTACACTGAAGCTTTCTTT.

The CDR3 loop is CASGLAQKAIGWGYTF. The CDR3, as DNA: TGTGCTAGTGGTTTGGCCCAGAAGGCAATTGGATGGGGCTACACCTTC. This rearrangement joins TRBV12-5 to TRBJ1-2; D is uncertain. This CDR3 region has 16 residues. V lost 1 base and J 8 bases, leaving 20 bases between the germline ends. CDR1 and CDR2 (germline): LGHNT, FRNRAP.

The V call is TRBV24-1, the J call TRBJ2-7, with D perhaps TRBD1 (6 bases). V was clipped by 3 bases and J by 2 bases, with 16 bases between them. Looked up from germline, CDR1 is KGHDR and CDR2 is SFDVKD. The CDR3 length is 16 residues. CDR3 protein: CATSDPYRDKPYEQYF. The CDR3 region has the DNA TGTGCCACCAGTGATCCGTACCGGGACAAGCCCTACGAGCAGTACTTC.

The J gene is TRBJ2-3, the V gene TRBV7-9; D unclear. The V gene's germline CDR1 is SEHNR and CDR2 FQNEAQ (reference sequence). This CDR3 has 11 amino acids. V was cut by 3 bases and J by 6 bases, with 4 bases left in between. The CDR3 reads CASSLTDTQYF. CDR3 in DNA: TGTGCCAGCAGCTTGACGGATACGCAGTATTTT. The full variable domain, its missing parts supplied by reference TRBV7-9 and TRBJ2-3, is DTGVSQNPRHKITKRGQNVTFRCDPISEHNRLYWYRQTLGQGPEFLTYFQNEAQLEKSRLLSDRFSAERPKGSFSTLEIQRTEQGDSAMYLCASSLTDTQYFGPGTRLTVL.

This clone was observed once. DNA for the CDR3: TGTGCCAGCAGGGGAGGGACCGCCCGTACTAATTCACCCCTCCACTTT. It is translated as CASRGGTARTNSPLHF. V and J are TRBV3-1 (or the pseudogene TRBV3-2) and TRBJ1-6; the D gene is possibly TRBD1 (5 bases). The CDR3 totals 16 residues. Trimming took off 6 bases at V and 6 bases at J, with 18 bases between the two ends. Germline V lookup: CDR1 LGHDT, CDR2 YNNKEL (reference sequence).

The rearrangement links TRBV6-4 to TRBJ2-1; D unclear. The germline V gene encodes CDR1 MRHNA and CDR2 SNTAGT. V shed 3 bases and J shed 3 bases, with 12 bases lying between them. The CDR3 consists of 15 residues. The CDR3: CASSEGFSYYNEQFF. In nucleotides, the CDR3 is TGTGCCAGCAGTGAGGGCTTCTCCTACTACAATGAGCAGTTCTTC.

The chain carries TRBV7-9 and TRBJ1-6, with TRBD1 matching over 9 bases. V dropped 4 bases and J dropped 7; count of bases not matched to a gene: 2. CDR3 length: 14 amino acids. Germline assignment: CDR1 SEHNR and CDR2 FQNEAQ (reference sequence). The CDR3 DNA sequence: TGTGCCAGCAGCTCGACAGGGGGGAATTCACCCCTCCACTTT. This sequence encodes CASSSTGGNSPLHF.

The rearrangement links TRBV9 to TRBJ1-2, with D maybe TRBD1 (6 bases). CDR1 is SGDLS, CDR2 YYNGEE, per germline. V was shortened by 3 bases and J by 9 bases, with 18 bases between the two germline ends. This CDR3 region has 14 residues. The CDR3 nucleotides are TGTGCCAGCAGCGCTATGGAGGGGGGCTGGAGCTACACCTTC. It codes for CASSAMEGGWSYTF. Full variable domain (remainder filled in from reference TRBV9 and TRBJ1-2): DSGVTQTPKHLITATGQRVTLRCSPRSGDLSVYWYQQSLDQGLQFLIQYYNGEERAKGNILERFSAQQFPDLHSELNLSSLELGDSALYFCASSAMEGGWSYTFGSGTRLTVV.

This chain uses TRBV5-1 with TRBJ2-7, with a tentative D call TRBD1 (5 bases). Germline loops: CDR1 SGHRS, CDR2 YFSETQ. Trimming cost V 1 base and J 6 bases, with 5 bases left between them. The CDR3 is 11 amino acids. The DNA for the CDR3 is TGCGCCAGCAGCTTGCAGGGCGAGCAGTACTTC. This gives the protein CASSLQGEQYF. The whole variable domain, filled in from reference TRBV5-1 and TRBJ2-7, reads KAGVTQTPRYLIKTRGQQVTLSCSPISGHRSVSWYQQTPGQGLQFLFEYFSETQRNKGNFPGRFSGRQFSNSRSEMNVSTLELGDSALYLCASSLQGEQYFGPGTRLTVT.

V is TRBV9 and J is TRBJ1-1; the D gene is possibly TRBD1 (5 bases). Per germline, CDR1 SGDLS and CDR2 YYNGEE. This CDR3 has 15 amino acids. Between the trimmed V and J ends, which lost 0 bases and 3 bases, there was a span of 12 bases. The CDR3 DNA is TGTGCCAGCAGCGTAGATGGGGGTGAGGACACTGAAGCTTTCTTT. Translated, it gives CASSVDGGEDTEAFF.

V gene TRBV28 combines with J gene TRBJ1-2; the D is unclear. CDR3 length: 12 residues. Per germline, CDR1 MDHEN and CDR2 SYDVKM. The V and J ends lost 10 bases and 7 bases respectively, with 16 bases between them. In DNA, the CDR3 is TGTGCCACCGAGCCGGGGTATCCTGGCTACACCTTC. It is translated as CATEPGYPGYTF.

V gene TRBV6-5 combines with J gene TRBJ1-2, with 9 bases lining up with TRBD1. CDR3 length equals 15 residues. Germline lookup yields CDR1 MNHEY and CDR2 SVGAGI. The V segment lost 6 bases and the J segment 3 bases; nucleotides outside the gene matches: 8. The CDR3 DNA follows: TGTGCCAGCAGCCCGGACAGGGGCCAATACTATGGCTACACCTTC. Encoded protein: CASSPDRGQYYGYTF.

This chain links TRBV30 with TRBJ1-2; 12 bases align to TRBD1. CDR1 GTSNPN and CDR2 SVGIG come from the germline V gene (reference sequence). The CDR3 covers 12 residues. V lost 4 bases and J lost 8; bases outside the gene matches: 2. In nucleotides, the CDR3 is TGTGCCTGGACCGGGACAGGGGGCGGCTACACCTTC. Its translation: CAWTGTGGGYTF. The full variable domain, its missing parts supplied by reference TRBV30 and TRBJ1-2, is SQTIHQWPATLVQPVGSPLSLECTVEGTSNPNLYWYRQAAGRGLQLLFYSVGIGQISSEVPQNLSASRPQDRQFILSSKKLLLSDSGFYLCAWTGTGGGYTFGSGTRLTVV.

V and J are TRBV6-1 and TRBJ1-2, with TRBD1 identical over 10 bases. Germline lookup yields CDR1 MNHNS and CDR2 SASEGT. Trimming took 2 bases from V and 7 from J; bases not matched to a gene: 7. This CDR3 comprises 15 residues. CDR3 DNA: TGTGCCAGCAGTGAACGGGGACAGGGGTGGTCTGGCTACACCTTC. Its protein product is CASSERGQGWSGYTF.

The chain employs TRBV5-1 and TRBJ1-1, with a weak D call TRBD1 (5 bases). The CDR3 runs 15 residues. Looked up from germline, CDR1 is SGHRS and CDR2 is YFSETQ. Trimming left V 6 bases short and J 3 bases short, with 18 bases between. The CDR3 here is CASKGDGARDTEAFF. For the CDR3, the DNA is TGCGCCAGCAAGGGCGACGGGGCTAGGGACACTGAAGCTTTCTTT.

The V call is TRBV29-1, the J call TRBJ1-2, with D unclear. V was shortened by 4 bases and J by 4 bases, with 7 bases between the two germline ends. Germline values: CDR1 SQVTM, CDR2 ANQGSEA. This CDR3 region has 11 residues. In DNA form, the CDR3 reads TGCAGCGTTGTGGCAGCCTATGGCTACACCTTC. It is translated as CSVVAAYGYTF.

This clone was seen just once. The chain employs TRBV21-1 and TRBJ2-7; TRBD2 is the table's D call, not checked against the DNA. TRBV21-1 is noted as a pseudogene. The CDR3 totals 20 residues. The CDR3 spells CASSKSALGLAGGPAYEQYF. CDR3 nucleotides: TGTGCCAGCAGCAAATCAGCTTTGGGGCTAGCGGGGGGGCCCGCCTACGAGCAGTACTTC.

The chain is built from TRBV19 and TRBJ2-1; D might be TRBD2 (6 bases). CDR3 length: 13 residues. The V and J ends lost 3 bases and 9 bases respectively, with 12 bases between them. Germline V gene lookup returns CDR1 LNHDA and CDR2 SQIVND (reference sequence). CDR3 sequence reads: CASSMGGGVEQFF. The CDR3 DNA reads TGTGCCAGTAGTATGGGTGGAGGGGTTGAGCAGTTCTTC.

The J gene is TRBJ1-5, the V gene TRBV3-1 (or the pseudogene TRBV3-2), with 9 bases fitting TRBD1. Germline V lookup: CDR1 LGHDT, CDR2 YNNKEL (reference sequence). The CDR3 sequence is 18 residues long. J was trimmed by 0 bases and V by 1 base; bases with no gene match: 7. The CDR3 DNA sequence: TGTGCCAGCAGCCAAGTTGTGGACAGGGGCATTAGCAATCAGCCCCAGCATTTT. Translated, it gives CASSQVVDRGISNQPQHF.

The CDR3 region is CASSPNWRVEGEQYF. CDR3 sequence (DNA): TGTGCCAGCAGCCCTAATTGGAGGGTGGAGGGCGAGCAGTACTTC. The chain recombines TRBV7-9 with TRBJ2-7; possible D gene TRBD2, 6 bases. The V end was cut by 5 bases, the J end by 6 bases, with 20 bases between. The CDR3 spans 15 residues. Germline V gene data show CDR1 as SEHNR and CDR2 as FQNEAQ (reference sequence). Combining the CDR3 with reference TRBV7-9 and TRBJ2-7 gives the whole variable domain DTGVSQNPRHKITKRGQNVTFRCDPISEHNRLYWYRQTLGQGPEFLTYFQNEAQLEKSRLLSDRFSAERPKGSFSTLEIQRTEQGDSAMYLCASSPNWRVEGEQYFGPGTRLTVT.

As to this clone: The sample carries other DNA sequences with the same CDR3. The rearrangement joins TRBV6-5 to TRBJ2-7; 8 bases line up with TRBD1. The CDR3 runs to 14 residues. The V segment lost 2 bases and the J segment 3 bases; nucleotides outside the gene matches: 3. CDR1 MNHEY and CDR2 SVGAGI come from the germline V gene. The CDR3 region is CASSYGQGSYEQYF. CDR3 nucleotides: TGTGCCAGCAGTTACGGACAGGGAAGCTACGAGCAGTACTTC.

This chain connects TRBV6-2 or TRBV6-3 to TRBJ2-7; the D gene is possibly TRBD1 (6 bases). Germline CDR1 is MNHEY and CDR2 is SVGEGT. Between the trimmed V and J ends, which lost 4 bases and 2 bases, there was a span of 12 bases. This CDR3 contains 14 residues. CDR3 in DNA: TGTGCCAGCAGTTCGACAGGCTTGACCTACGAGCAGTACTTC. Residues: CASSSTGLTYEQYF.

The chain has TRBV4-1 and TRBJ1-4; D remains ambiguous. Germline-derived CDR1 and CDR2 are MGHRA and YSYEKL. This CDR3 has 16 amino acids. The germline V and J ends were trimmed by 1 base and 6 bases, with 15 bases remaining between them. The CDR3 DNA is TGCGCCAGCAGCCAAGGGTTCGACGGCCCCTATGAAAAACTGTTTTTT. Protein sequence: CASSQGFDGPYEKLFF.

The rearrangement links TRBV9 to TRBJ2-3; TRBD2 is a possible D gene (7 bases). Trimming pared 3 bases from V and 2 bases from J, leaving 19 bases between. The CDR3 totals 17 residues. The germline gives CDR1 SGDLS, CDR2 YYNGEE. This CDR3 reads CASSAGGGGGLTDTQYF. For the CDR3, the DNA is TGTGCCAGCAGCGCTGGGGGGGGCGGGGGCCTCACAGATACGCAGTATTTT.

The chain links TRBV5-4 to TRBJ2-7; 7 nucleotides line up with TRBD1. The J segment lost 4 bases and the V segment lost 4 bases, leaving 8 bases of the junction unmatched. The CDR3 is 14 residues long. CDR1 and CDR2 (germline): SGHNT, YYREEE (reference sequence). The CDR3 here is CASSPGTASYEQYF. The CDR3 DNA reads TGTGCCAGCAGCCCTGGGACAGCATCGTACGAGCAGTACTTC.

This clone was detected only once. The CDR3 is CASSPRTSGAYEQYF. The CDR3 DNA is TGTGCCAGCAGCCCCCGGACTAGCGGTGCCTACGAGCAGTACTTC. This chain joins TRBV7-2 and TRBJ2-7, with TRBD2 matching 10 bases. CDR1 is SGHTA, CDR2 FQGNSA, per germline. The ends lost 5 bases at V and 2 bases at J; junction bases unmatched: 6. This CDR3 is built from 15 residues.